Listed below are T cell receptor beta chains from one sample, sequenced in a study of cytomegalovirus exposure and HLA in healthy donors. Measured with immunoSEQ multiplex PCR; TCRdb has only the in-frame clones, and not every one. This sample has 300,000 to 400,000 clones, with roughly 88% found just once. The sequenced sample was PBMCs. These receptors originate from a woman aged 18 to 35 in good health and CMV-seronegative. Each CDR3 is given with its conserved first and last residue. Fields, in order: J gene, clone size, D gene, V gene, CDR3 DNA, CDR3 protein. The D gene is left open where the match is weak. Clone size is stated in some rows and not others, as once, few, many or a class when expanded.

J: TRBJ1-6
size: NA
D: TRBD1
V: TRBV6-1
DNA: TGTGCCAGCAGTCAACAGGGGCCCGGGAATTCACCCCTCCACTTT
CDR3: CASSQQGPGNSPLHF

J: TRBJ2-1
size: NA
D: TRBD2
V: TRBV19
DNA: TGTGCCAGTAGTCCCAGCGGGAGGGCAGAGGAGCAGTTCTTC
CDR3: CASSPSGRAEEQFF

J: TRBJ2-1
size: NA
D: TRBD2
V: TRBV6-1
DNA: TGTGCCAGCAGTGAAATGAGCGGGGGGAGACTTGAGCAGTTCTTC
CDR3: CASSEMSGGRLEQFF

J: TRBJ2-1
size: NA
D: TRBD1
V: TRBV28
DNA: TGTGCCAGCAGTTGGGGGACAGGGGTGGGTAATGAGCAGTTCTTC
CDR3: CASSWGTGVGNEQFF

J: TRBJ2-5
size: NA
D: TRBD2
V: TRBV6-5
DNA: TGTGCCACCCTCCCAGCGGGGGGTTCACAGGAGACCCAGTACTTC
CDR3: CATLPAGGSQETQYF

J: TRBJ1-1
size: NA
D: NA
V: TRBV7-6
DNA: TGTGCCAGCAGCCTGGGACAACAGAACACTGAAGCTTTCTTT
CDR3: CASSLGQQNTEAFF

J: TRBJ1-5
size: NA
D: NA
V: TRBV19
DNA: TGTGCCAGTAGCCCCCTCAGCCTGGGCCAGCCCCAGCATTTT
CDR3: CASSPLSLGQPQHF

J: TRBJ2-3
size: many
D: TRBD2
V: TRBV6-4
DNA: TGTGCCAGCAGCTCTAGCGGGGGATCCACAGATACGCAGTATTTT
CDR3: CASSSSGGSTDTQYF

J: TRBJ1-1
size: NA
D: NA
V: TRBV6-1
DNA: TGTGCCAGCAGTGAAGGGGCGACAGGGAACACTGAAGCTTTCTTT
CDR3: CASSEGATGNTEAFF

J: TRBJ2-7
size: NA
D: TRBD2
V: TRBV13
DNA: TGTGCCAGCAGCTTAGGGCTAGCGGGAGGTCAAAAAGGGGAGCAGTACTTC
CDR3: CASSLGLAGGQKGEQYF

J: TRBJ2-3
size: NA
D: NA
V: TRBV2
DNA: TGTGCCAGCAGACAGGGTGGGACAGATACGCAGTATTTT
CDR3: CASRQGGTDTQYF

J: TRBJ2-3
size: NA
D: NA
V: TRBV4-2
DNA: TGTGCCAGCAGCCAAGAGTGGACAACCACAGATACGCAGTATTTT
CDR3: CASSQEWTTTDTQYF

J: TRBJ2-2
size: NA
D: TRBD2
V: TRBV7-8
DNA: TGTGCCAGCAGCTCCCCGGGACTAGCGGGAGAAGTCGCCGGGGAGCTGTTTTTT
CDR3: CASSSPGLAGEVAGELFF

J: TRBJ1-1
size: NA
D: NA
V: TRBV7-9
DNA: TGTGCCAGCAGCTTAGTCAGGGCCCCGGGCACTGAAGCTTTCTTT
CDR3: CASSLVRAPGTEAFF

J: TRBJ1-2
size: few
D: NA
V: TRBV28
DNA: TGTGCCAGCAGTTTGGGCAGTAGTCGCTACACCTTC
CDR3: CASSLGSSRYTF

J: TRBJ1-3
size: few
D: NA
V: TRBV19
DNA: TGTGCCAGTCTATCGGTTAGCTCTGGAAACACCATATATTTT
CDR3: CASLSVSSGNTIYF

J: TRBJ1-5
size: few
D: NA
V: TRBV6-1
DNA: TGTGCCAGCAGTGAAGGGGCTCAGGGGCCCCAGCATTTT
CDR3: CASSEGAQGPQHF

J: TRBJ2-1
size: NA
D: NA
V: TRBV5-6
DNA: TGTGCCAGCAGCCCCTCGAGCGGCTTTTACAATGAGCAGTTCTTC
CDR3: CASSPSSGFYNEQFF

J: TRBJ2-7
size: NA
D: NA
V: TRBV5-1
DNA: TGCGCCAGCAGCCCGACCGATCGAAGACAAGGATTCTCCTACGAGCAGTACTTC
CDR3: CASSPTDRRQGFSYEQYF

J: TRBJ2-5
size: NA
D: TRBD2
V: TRBV5-4
DNA: TGTGCCAGCAGCGGGAAGGGGAGGACCTTAGCGGGAGGCCGAGGAGAGACCCAGTACTTC
CDR3: CASSGKGRTLAGGRGETQYF

J: TRBJ2-5
size: NA
D: NA
V: TRBV10-3
DNA: TGTGCCATCAAGGGCGGGCAAGAGACCCAGTACTTC
CDR3: CAIKGGQETQYF

J: TRBJ2-1
size: NA
D: NA
V: TRBV7-9
DNA: TGTGCCAGCAGCTTTAGCGGCAATGAGCAGTTCTTC
CDR3: CASSFSGNEQFF

J: TRBJ2-1
size: NA
D: NA
V: TRBV5-5
DNA: TGTGCCAGCAGCTTGGGTCAGGGGTCCTACAATGAGCAGTTCTTC
CDR3: CASSLGQGSYNEQFF

J: TRBJ2-2
size: NA
D: TRBD2
V: TRBV27
DNA: TGTGCCAGCCTTGCACTAGCGGGGGAGGTAGCCGGGGAGCTGTTTTTT
CDR3: CASLALAGEVAGELFF

J: TRBJ2-3
size: NA
D: NA
V: TRBV4-2
DNA: TGTGCCAGCAGCCAGGGGGTGGGACTTAGCACAGATACGCAGTATTTT
CDR3: CASSQGVGLSTDTQYF

J: TRBJ2-3
size: NA
D: NA
V: TRBV29-1
DNA: TGCAGCGTTGAGAGGGACATAGTCACAGATACGCAGTATTTT
CDR3: CSVERDIVTDTQYF

J: TRBJ1-1
size: NA
D: NA
V: TRBV13
DNA: TGTGCCAGCAGCCATACTTATAGGGGGACGGGTACTGAAGCTTTCTTT
CDR3: CASSHTYRGTGTEAFF

J: TRBJ2-3
size: NA
D: TRBD2
V: TRBV27
DNA: TGTGCCAGCAGTCTAGGACTAGGGGCGCAGTATTTT
CDR3: CASSLGLGAQYF

J: TRBJ2-3
size: NA
D: TRBD2
V: TRBV5-1
DNA: TGCGCCAGCAGCCCGGGGACTAGCGGGAGGACAGATACGCAGTATTTT
CDR3: CASSPGTSGRTDTQYF

J: TRBJ2-5
size: NA
D: NA
V: TRBV9
DNA: TGTGCCAGCAGCGTAGGCGGGGCCAACCAAGAGACCCAGTACTTC
CDR3: CASSVGGANQETQYF

J: TRBJ1-1
size: NA
D: TRBD1
V: TRBV30
DNA: TGTGCCTGGAGTCTCCGGGGCAGGGGGATAATGAACACTGAAGCTTTCTTT
CDR3: CAWSLRGRGIMNTEAFF

J: TRBJ2-1
size: NA
D: TRBD2
V: TRBV27
DNA: TGTGCCAGCAGTTTCACTAGCGGCAACCCCTACAATGAGCAGTTCTTC
CDR3: CASSFTSGNPYNEQFF

J: TRBJ1-1
size: NA
D: NA
V: TRBV18
DNA: TGTGCCAGCTCACCTAGACAGGTGAAGAACACTGAAGCTTTCTTT
CDR3: CASSPRQVKNTEAFF

J: TRBJ2-1
size: NA
D: TRBD2
V: TRBV5-1
DNA: TGCGCCAGCAGCTTGTCCCGAACGTTTAGCGGGGGGGACAATGAGCAGTTCTTC
CDR3: CASSLSRTFSGGDNEQFF

J: TRBJ1-5
size: once
D: NA
V: TRBV30
DNA: TGTGCCTGCCTGGTGGGGGGGACCGGGAATCAGCCCCAGCATTTT
CDR3: CACLVGGTGNQPQHF

J: TRBJ1-2
size: NA
D: TRBD1
V: TRBV6-1
DNA: TGTGCCAGCAGTGTGGGACAGAAGTTCTATGGCTACACCTTC
CDR3: CASSVGQKFYGYTF

J: TRBJ2-2
size: NA
D: NA
V: TRBV1
DNA: TGCACCAGCAGCCAAGATCCGGACTCGAACACCGGGGAGCTGTTTTTT
CDR3: CTSSQDPDSNTGELFF

J: TRBJ1-1
size: NA
D: NA
V: TRBV29-1
DNA: TGCAGCGTCAAGCGGGAGGGGAGCACTGAAGCTTTCTTT
CDR3: CSVKREGSTEAFF

J: TRBJ2-7
size: NA
D: NA
V: TRBV19
DNA: TGTGCCAGTACGGGGACGGGACAATACGAGCAGTACTTC
CDR3: CASTGTGQYEQYF

J: TRBJ1-2
size: NA
D: NA
V: TRBV7-8
DNA: TGTGCCAGCAGCCTTGAACAGGGCAGCTATGGCTACACCTTC
CDR3: CASSLEQGSYGYTF